Here is one TCR beta chain with its context. V was cut by 5 bases and J by 7 bases, with 22 bases left in between. This CDR3 has 15 amino acids. Germline V gene lookup returns CDR1 SGHRS and CDR2 YFSETQ. One entry per CDR3 protein results from TCRdb running MiXCR on the 5' RACE reads. The data show about 120,000 distinct CDR3 sequences, roughly 6.8% seen once. These data are taken from a study of T cells after yellow fever vaccination. The sample consisted of CD4+ T cells sorted from PBMCs, taken 45 days after the first yellow fever vaccination. The sequence was collected from a young man who received the YFV17D yellow fever vaccine. The chain is built from TRBV5-1 and TRBJ2-7, with D perhaps TRBD2 (6 bases). The DNA for the CDR3 is TGCGCCAGCAGTACGACGGCCGGGGGTTCGGAGGAGCAGTACTTC. As protein: CASSTTAGGSEEQYF.